The 19 T cell receptor beta chains given below trace back to one sample, sequenced in a study of T cells in Graves' hyperthyroidism and ophthalmopathy. What was amplified from RNA transcripts were TCR beta CDR3 regions. HTBI primers were the set used in a first-round RT-PCR of the TCR CDR3. Using its own MiXCR run on the multiplex PCR reads, TCRdb lists one record per CDR3 protein. The sample gives hundreds of thousands of distinct CDR3 sequences, 18% of which show up once; roughly a sixth is in the top ten. Sample: blood. These receptors came from a woman between 45 and 65 years old with Graves' hyperthyroidism that later progressed to Graves' ophthalmopathy.

The V and J genes are TRBV25-1 and TRBJ2-3; 14 bases align to TRBD2. With V trimmed by 8 bases and J by 3 bases, 10 bases remained unmatched. Per the germline V gene, CDR1 is MGHDK and CDR2 is SYGVNS. This CDR3 region has 17 residues. CDR3: CASSTGLAGEWTDTQYF. The CDR3 nucleotides read TGTGCCAGCTCCACGGGACTAGCGGGGGAGTGGACAGATACGCAGTATTTT. Supplemented by reference TRBV25-1 and TRBJ2-3, the full variable domain reads EADIYQTPRYLVIGTGKKITLECSQTMGHDKMYWYQQDPGMELHLIHYSYGVNSTEKGDLSSESTVSRIRTEHFPLTLESARPSHTSQYLCASSTGLAGEWTDTQYFGPGTRLTVL.

The V and J genes are TRBV7-2 and TRBJ1-6, with D possibly being TRBD1 (5 bases). The CDR3 has 15 residues. Looked up from germline, CDR1 is SGHTA and CDR2 is FQGNSA. The ends were cut back, 4 bases at V and 9 bases at J, with 16 bases in the middle. The CDR3 here is CASSSRGTVVSPLHF. For the CDR3, the DNA is TGTGCCAGCAGCTCTCGAGGGACCGTCGTTTCACCCCTCCACTTT.

The genes are TRBV7-3 and TRBJ2-2, with 9 positions matching TRBD2. This CDR3 contains 16 residues. J lost 3 bases, V lost 6 bases, and 8 bases had no gene match. Germline CDR1 reads SGHTA; CDR2 reads FQGTGA. This CDR3 reads CASRPGGGGHTGELFF. CDR3 sequence (DNA): TGTGCCAGCAGGCCGGGCGGGGGGGGACACACCGGGGAGCTGTTTTTT.

The J gene is TRBJ2-2, the V gene TRBV2, with TRBD1 matching over 12 bases. V shed 3 bases, J shed 7 bases, and the junction held 9 bases outside the gene matches. This CDR3 has 17 amino acids. Germline CDR1 SNHLY, CDR2 FYNNEI. The CDR3 DNA sequence: TGTGCCAGCAGTGATCCCCGGGACAGGGGGCCGGTCGGGGAGCTGTTTTTT. Its protein is CASSDPRDRGPVGELFF.

This chain joins TRBV29-1 and TRBJ1-2, with 8 bases fitting TRBD1. This CDR3 region has 14 residues. The V segment lost 6 bases and the J segment 1 base; nucleotides outside the gene matches: 7. The germline V gene encodes CDR1 SQVTM and CDR2 ANQGSEA. CDR3 DNA sequence: TGCAGCGTGAGCGGACAGGGCAATAACTATGGCTACACCTTC. Translated: CSVSGQGNNYGYTF.

V usage is TRBV5-1 and J usage is TRBJ1-5; D is possibly TRBD1 (5 bases). Trimming pared 1 base from V and 4 bases from J, leaving 12 bases between. In germline, CDR1 is SGHRS, CDR2 YFSETQ. The CDR3 spans 15 residues. Here the CDR3 reads CASSLMGVSNQPQHF. The CDR3 DNA reads as TGCGCCAGCAGCTTGATGGGGGTATCAAATCAGCCCCAGCATTTT.

For this clonotype: At one end, the junction sequence differs from germline, possibly due to a read error. The chain combines TRBV6-2 or TRBV6-3 with TRBJ2-1; weak D call: TRBD2 (6 bases). Germline V gives CDR1 MNHEY, CDR2 SVGEGT. This CDR3 comprises 16 residues. This CDR3 reads CASTVSGTSSYNEQSF. The CDR3 nucleotides are TGTGCCAGTACCGTTAGCGGTACCAGCTCCTACAATGAGCAGTCCTTC.

The table lists this clonotype with a few counts. The J gene is TRBJ1-3, the V gene TRBV27; D remains unclear. CDR1 is MNHEY and CDR2 is SMNVEV in the germline V gene (reference sequence). V lost 5 bases and J lost 0, with 5 bases in between. The CDR3 consists of 13 residues. DNA of the CDR3: TGTGCCAGCAGTCCAATCTCTGGAAACACCATATATTTT. This codes for CASSPISGNTIYF.

This clonotype was observed a few times. The chain couples TRBV19 to TRBJ2-5; D assignment may be TRBD1 or TRBD2 (5 bases each). CDR1 is LNHDA and CDR2 is SQIVND in the germline V gene (reference sequence). V was trimmed by 6 bases and J by 5 bases, leaving 13 bases between them. This CDR3 comprises 13 residues. This CDR3 is CASSDHRRETQYF. The CDR3 DNA reads as TGTGCCAGTAGCGACCACAGGAGGGAGACCCAGTACTTC.

This clonotype was seen repeatedly, ten times or more. V usage is TRBV5-1 and J usage is TRBJ1-1, with a possible D match to TRBD1 (6 bases). The germline gives CDR1 SGHRS, CDR2 YFSETQ. Trimming took 3 bases from V and 6 from J, leaving 15 bases between them. The CDR3 sequence is 14 residues long. The CDR3 nucleotides are TGCGCCAGCAGCTGGGAGGTGGGGGCGGCTGAAGCTTTCTTT. Residues: CASSWEVGAAEAFF.

The chain recombines TRBV9 with TRBJ1-5; D may be TRBD1 (6 bases). The CDR3 sequence is 15 residues long. CDR1 and CDR2 from the germline V gene are SGDLS and YYNGEE. The V end was cut by 3 bases, the J end by 0 bases, with 10 bases between. In DNA, the CDR3 is TGTGCCAGCAGCGCACAGGGCTATAGCAATCAGCCCCAGCATTTT. Translation: CASSAQGYSNQPQHF.

A few counts support this clonotype. The chain employs TRBV9 and TRBJ1-3; D is ambiguous. CDR3 length: 15 amino acids. The V and J ends lost 4 bases and 2 bases respectively, with 13 bases between them. Germline V lookup: CDR1 SGDLS, CDR2 YYNGEE. This chain's CDR3 is CASSPVDEAGNTIYF. In DNA, the CDR3 is TGTGCCAGCAGCCCCGTGGACGAGGCTGGAAACACCATATATTTT.

In this sample, this clonotype turned up a few times. The chain joins TRBV30 to TRBJ1-2; D remains unclear. The V gene's germline CDR1 is GTSNPN and CDR2 SVGIG (reference sequence). This CDR3 contains 13 residues. Trimming cost V 0 bases and J 4 bases, with 9 bases left between them. CDR3 DNA sequence: TGTGCCTGGAGTGTCGGAAGTCCCTATGGCTACACCTTC. Encoded protein: CAWSVGSPYGYTF.

Points on this clonotype: A much larger clone lies a single base off, so this may be a read error. The chain links TRBV2 to TRBJ2-5, with a tentative D call TRBD2 (6 bases). The CDR3 totals 13 residues. Germline CDR1 and CDR2: SNHLY and FYNNEI. V lost 2 bases to trimming and J lost 9 bases, with 13 bases between them. The DNA for the CDR3 is TGTGCCAGCAGTGAAAGCCAAACGGGGGCCCAGTACTTC. It encodes CASSESQTGAQYF.

This clonotype was counted many times. The rearrangement uses TRBV7-2 and TRBJ2-3; the match to TRBD1 covers 10 bases. The CDR3 spans 19 residues. V was clipped by 2 bases and J by 0 bases; unmatched bases: 11. Germline values: CDR1 SGHTA, CDR2 FQGNSA. CDR3 sequence (DNA): TGTGCCAGCAGCTTACTCCGGGACAGGGGCCTCCGTAGCACAGATACGCAGTATTTT. Amino acid sequence: CASSLLRDRGLRSTDTQYF.

This clonotype was counted many times. This chain uses TRBV7-9 with TRBJ2-3, with 10 bases aligning to TRBD2. Germline CDR1 reads SEHNR; CDR2 reads FQNEAQ (reference sequence). The CDR3 totals 13 residues. The V segment lost 8 bases and the J segment 1 base; nucleotides outside the gene matches: 0. CDR3 in amino acids: CASGLAGTDTQYF. The CDR3 DNA follows: TGTGCCAGCGGACTAGCGGGCACAGATACGCAGTATTTT.

This clonotype came up many times. The chain carries TRBV3-1 and TRBJ2-7, with D perhaps matching TRBD1 or TRBD2 (6 bases each). CDR1 and CDR2 from the germline V gene are LGHDT and YNNKEL (reference sequence). CDR3 length equals 15 residues. V was clipped by 0 bases and J by 0 bases, with 9 bases between them. CDR3 protein: CASSQESGASYEQYF. CDR3 coding DNA: TGTGCCAGCAGCCAAGAATCGGGGGCCTCCTACGAGCAGTACTTC.

This clonotype has ten or more counts. The chain employs TRBV28 and TRBJ2-7; D call uncertain. In germline, CDR1 is MDHEN, CDR2 SYDVKM. The CDR3 runs 10 residues. Trimming left V 6 bases short and J 5 bases short, with 5 bases between. CDR3 residues: CASRDNEQYF. Here the CDR3 DNA reads TGTGCCAGCAGAGACAACGAGCAGTACTTC. The full variable domain, rest sourced from reference TRBV28 and TRBJ2-7, is DVKVTQSSRYLVKRTGEKVFLECVQDMDHENMFWYRQDPGLGLRLIYFSYDVKMKEKGDIPEGYSVSREKKERFSLILESASTNQTSMYLCASRDNEQYFGPGTRLTVT.

The sample holds a few counts of this clonotype. V usage is TRBV7-9 and J usage is TRBJ2-5, with a tentative D call TRBD1 (5 bases). Germline assignment: CDR1 SEHNR and CDR2 FQNEAQ (reference sequence). The CDR3 length is 12 residues. The ends were cut back, 6 bases at V and 4 bases at J, with 9 bases in the middle. CDR3 sequence: CASRLQGETQYF. The CDR3 DNA follows: TGTGCCAGCAGACTCCAGGGAGAGACCCAGTACTTC.